This T cell receptor (beta chain) stems from a study of memory CD8 T cells in hepatitis C reinfection. About the research overall: After reinfection, two primary-infection resolvers became chronically infected. Between 3 and 8 weeks after reinfection detection, peak samples were drawn.

Data came from immunoSEQ multiplex PCR; TCRdb stores just in-frame clones and leaves some out. Among more than 35,000 clones listed, approximately 90% were seen once. The CDR3 sequence is 16 residues long. Trimming took off 4 bases at V and 6 bases at J, with 22 bases between the two ends. Per germline, CDR1 MGHRA and CDR2 YSYEKL. The time point: peak reinfection, 3 to 8 weeks after reinfection detection. No in vitro expansion preceded TCR sequencing of the sorted cells. Total naive CD8 T cells were sorted as viable CD3+ CD8+ CD45RO- cells from a couple of donors. Details on this clone: The target antigen is unknown.

Whole-study results and caveats: With five or six donors, public clonotype conclusions could not be definitive.

J is TRBJ2-7 and V is TRBV4-1, with D possibly TRBD2 on 7 matching bases. Sequencing was done on a sample of naive CD8+ T cells sorted from blood. The receptor was derived from a man aged 18 to 35 with hepatitis C virus infection. The CDR3 here is CASSPRAGEGVSEQYF. The CDR3 region has the DNA TGCGCCAGCAGCCCAAGGGCGGGGGAGGGGGTTAGCGAGCAGTACTTC.